This TCR beta chain was identified in a study of cytomegalovirus exposure and HLA in healthy donors. The germline CDR1 and CDR2 sequences are SGHAT and FQNNGV. The CDR3 totals 14 residues. Trimming took 4 bases from V and 7 from J; bases not matched to a gene: 5. Researchers ran the PCR with 60 Vbeta and 13 Jbeta primers. TCRdb's table, derived via immunoSEQ multiplex PCR, lists solely in-frame clones and lacks some. This sample's table has about 140,000 clones. The sample was PBMCs. This receptor was identified in a young woman in good health and CMV-seronegative. The chain uses TRBV11-2 and TRBJ1-4; 8 positions agree with TRBD1. CDR3 protein: CASSSTGESEKLFF. In nucleotides, the CDR3 is TGTGCCAGCAGCTCGACAGGGGAGAGTGAAAAACTGTTTTTT. Looking up the rest from reference TRBV11-2 and TRBJ1-4 gives the full variable domain: EAGVAQSPRYKIIEKRQSVAFWCNPISGHATLYWYQQILGQGPKLLIQFQNNGVVDDSQLPKDRFSAERLKGVDSTLKIQPAKLEDSAVYLCASSSTGESEKLFFGSGTQLSVL.